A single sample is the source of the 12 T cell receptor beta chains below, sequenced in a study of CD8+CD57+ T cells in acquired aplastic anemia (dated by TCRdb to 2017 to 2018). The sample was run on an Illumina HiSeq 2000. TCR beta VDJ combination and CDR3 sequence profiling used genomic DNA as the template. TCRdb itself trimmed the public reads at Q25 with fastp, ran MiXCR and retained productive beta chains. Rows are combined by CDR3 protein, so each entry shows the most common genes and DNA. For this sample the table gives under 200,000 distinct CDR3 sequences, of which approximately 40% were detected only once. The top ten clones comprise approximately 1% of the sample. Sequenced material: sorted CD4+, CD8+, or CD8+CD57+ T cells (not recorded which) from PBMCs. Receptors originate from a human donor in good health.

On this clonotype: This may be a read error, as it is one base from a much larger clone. The CDR3 DNA sequence: TGTGCCAGCAGCTTATCTCGGGTTAGGGATGAAAATCTGTTTTTT. Translating gives CASSLSRVRDENLFF. This chain links TRBV7-9 with TRBJ1-4, with D hard to call. CDR1 SEHNR and CDR2 FQNEAQ come from the germline V gene (reference sequence). The CDR3 is 15 amino acids.

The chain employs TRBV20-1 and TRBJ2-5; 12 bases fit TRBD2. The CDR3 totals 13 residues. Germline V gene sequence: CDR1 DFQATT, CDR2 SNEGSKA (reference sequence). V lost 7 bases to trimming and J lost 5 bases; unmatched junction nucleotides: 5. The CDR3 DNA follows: TGCAGTGGTCTAGCGGGGGGGATGGAGACCCAGTACTTC. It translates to CSGLAGGMETQYF.

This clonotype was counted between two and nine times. CDR3 amino acids: CSASERTDTQYF. The CDR3 DNA sequence: TGCAGTGCTAGCGAGAGGACAGATACGCAGTATTTT. The chain couples TRBV20-1 to TRBJ2-3; D unresolved. The CDR3 spans 12 residues. Per the germline V gene, CDR1 is DFQATT and CDR2 is SNEGSKA (reference sequence). Trimming took off 3 bases at V and 3 bases at J, with 7 bases between the two ends.

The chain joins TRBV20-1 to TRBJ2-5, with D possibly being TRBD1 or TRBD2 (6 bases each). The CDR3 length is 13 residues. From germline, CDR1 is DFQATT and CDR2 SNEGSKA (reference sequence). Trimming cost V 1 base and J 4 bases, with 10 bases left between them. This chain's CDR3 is CSARGRGAETQYF. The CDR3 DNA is TGCAGTGCTAGAGGAAGGGGGGCAGAGACCCAGTACTTC.

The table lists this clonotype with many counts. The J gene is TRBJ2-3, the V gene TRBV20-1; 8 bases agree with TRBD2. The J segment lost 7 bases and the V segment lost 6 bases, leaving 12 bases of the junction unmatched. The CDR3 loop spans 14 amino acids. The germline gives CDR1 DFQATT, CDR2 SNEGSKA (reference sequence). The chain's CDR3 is CSAVPGLGGNTQYF. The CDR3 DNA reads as TGCAGTGCCGTCCCGGGACTAGGTGGAAATACGCAGTATTTT.

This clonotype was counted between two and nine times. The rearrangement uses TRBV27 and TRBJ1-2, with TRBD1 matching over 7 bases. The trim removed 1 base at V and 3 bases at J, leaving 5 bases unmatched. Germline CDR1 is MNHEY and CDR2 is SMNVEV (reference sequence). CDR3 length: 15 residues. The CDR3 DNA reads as TGTGCCAGCAGTTTATACCTCGGGACAGACTATGGCTACACCTTC. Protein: CASSLYLGTDYGYTF.

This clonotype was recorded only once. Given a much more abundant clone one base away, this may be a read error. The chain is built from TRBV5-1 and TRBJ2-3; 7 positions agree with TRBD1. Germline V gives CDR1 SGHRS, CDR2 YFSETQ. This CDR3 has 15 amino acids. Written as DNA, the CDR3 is TGCGCCAGCAGCTTGGAGGGGGCTTGGACAGGTACGCAGTATTTT. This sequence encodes CASSLEGAWTGTQYF.

For the CDR3, the DNA is TGTGCCAGCAGTTCGGACGGGACCCACAATGAGCAGTTCTTC. It yields the protein CASSSDGTHNEQFF. The rearrangement uses TRBV6-5 and TRBJ2-1; D is possibly TRBD1 or TRBD2 (5 bases each). The CDR3 contains 14 residues. Trimming removed 4 bases at V and 5 bases at J, with 12 bases between. Germline V gene data show CDR1 as MNHEY and CDR2 as SVGAGI.

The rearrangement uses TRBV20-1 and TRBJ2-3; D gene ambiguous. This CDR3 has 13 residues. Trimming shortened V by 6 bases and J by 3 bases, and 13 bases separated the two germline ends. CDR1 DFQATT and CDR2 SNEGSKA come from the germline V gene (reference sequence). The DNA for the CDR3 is TGCAGTGCCGGACCACCGGTTACAGATACGCAGTATTTT. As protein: CSAGPPVTDTQYF.

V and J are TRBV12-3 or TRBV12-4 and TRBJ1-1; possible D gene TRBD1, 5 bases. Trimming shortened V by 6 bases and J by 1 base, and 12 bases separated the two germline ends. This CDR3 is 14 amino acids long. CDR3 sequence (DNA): TGTGCCAGCAGACCGGGACGGAAGAACACTGAAGCTTTCTTT. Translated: CASRPGRKNTEAFF.

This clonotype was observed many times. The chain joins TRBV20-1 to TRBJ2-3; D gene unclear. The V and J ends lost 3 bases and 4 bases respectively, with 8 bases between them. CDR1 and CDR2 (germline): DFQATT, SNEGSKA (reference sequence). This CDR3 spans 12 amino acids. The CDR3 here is CSARTVADTQYF. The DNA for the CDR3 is TGCAGTGCTAGGACCGTGGCAGATACGCAGTATTTT.

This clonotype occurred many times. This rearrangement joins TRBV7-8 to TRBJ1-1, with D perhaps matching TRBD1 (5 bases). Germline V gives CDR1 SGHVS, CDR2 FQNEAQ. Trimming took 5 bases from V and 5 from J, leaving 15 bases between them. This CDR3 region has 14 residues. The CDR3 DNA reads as TGTGCCAGCAGCACCGGGACCGGGGGGACTGAAGCTTTCTTT. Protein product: CASSTGTGGTEAFF. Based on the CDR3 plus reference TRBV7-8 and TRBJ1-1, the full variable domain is GAGVSQSPRYKVAKRGQDVALRCDPISGHVSLFWYQQALGQGPEFLTYFQNEAQLDKSGLPSDRFFAERPEGSVSTLKIQRTQQEDSAVYLCASSTGTGGTEAFFGQGTRLTVV.